What follows are 12 T cell receptor beta chains derived from one specimen sequenced in a study of a mutant IDH1 vaccine in newly diagnosed glioma. The time point here: week 23, last vaccination. Vaccine doses each comprised 300 ug of mutant IDH1 20-mer peptide, with topical imiquimod. The protocol was immunoSEQ multiplex PCR, while the TCRdb copy is restricted to in-frame clones and leaves out a portion. The data contain 35,000 to 50,000 clones, approximately 90% of them seen just once; the ten biggest clones take up 3.9%. Antigen specificity for these receptors is unknown. This specimen was PBMCs, taken from a glioma patient whose treatment included an IDH1 peptide vaccine. The receptor set was obtained from a man aged 45 to 65 with glioma.

The CDR3 here is CASSQKAADTGELFF. DNA of the CDR3: TGCGCCAGCAGCCAAAAGGCAGCGGACACCGGGGAGCTGTTTTTT. The chain carries TRBV4-3 and TRBJ2-2; perhaps TRBD2 as D (5 bases). V lost 2 bases, J lost 3 bases, and 10 bases lay in between. Germline V gene lookup returns CDR1 LGHNA and CDR2 YSLEER. The CDR3 length is 15 residues.

This chain connects TRBV29-1 to TRBJ1-1, with 12 bases lining up with TRBD1. The CDR3 runs 16 residues. Germline V lookup: CDR1 SQVTM, CDR2 ANQGSEA. V lost 1 base, J lost 5 bases, and 8 bases stayed unmatched. This chain's CDR3 is CSVEGRAGQGATEAFF. CDR3 in DNA: TGCAGCGTTGAAGGGAGGGCGGGACAGGGGGCGACTGAAGCTTTCTTT. Drawing the rest from reference TRBV29-1 and TRBJ1-1, the complete variable domain is SAVISQKPSRDICQRGTSLTIQCQVDSQVTMMFWYRQQPGQSLTLIATANQGSEATYESGFVIDKFPISRPNLTFSTLTVSNMSPEDSSIYLCSVEGRAGQGATEAFFGQGTRLTVV.

The V and J genes are TRBV7-9 and TRBJ1-2; TRBD1 is a possible D gene (5 bases). CDR3 length: 13 amino acids. Trimming left V 5 bases short and J 2 bases short, with 9 bases between. Germline V gene lookup returns CDR1 SEHNR and CDR2 FQNEAQ (reference sequence). CDR3 nucleotides: TGTGCCAGCAGCGGGGGGGGGAACTATGGCTACACCTTC. It encodes CASSGGGNYGYTF.

The J gene is TRBJ1-2, the V gene TRBV4-1, with TRBD1 matching 8 bases. V gave up 1 base and J gave up 3 bases; unmatched junction bases: 16. This CDR3 is built from 19 residues. Germline CDR1 is MGHRA and CDR2 is YSYEKL. The CDR3 protein is CASSQVLRTGTRRDYGYTF. CDR3 DNA: TGCGCCAGCAGCCAAGTTCTTAGGACAGGGACGCGACGTGACTATGGCTACACCTTC.

The chain recombines TRBV9 with TRBJ2-2; tentative D call: TRBD2 (6 bases). The CDR3 totals 15 residues. Trimming stripped 3 bases from V and 6 bases from J, with 15 bases between. Germline V gives CDR1 SGDLS, CDR2 YYNGEE. The CDR3 DNA reads TGTGCCAGCAGCGGATCCGGGAGTCAAGCCGGGGAGCTGTTTTTT. Protein product: CASSGSGSQAGELFF.

The gene calls are TRBV7-2 and TRBJ1-2; TRBD1 matches 8 bases. With V trimmed by 6 bases and J by 8 bases, 17 bases remained unmatched. The CDR3 totals 16 residues. CDR1 SGHTA and CDR2 FQGNSA come from the germline V gene. Written as DNA, the CDR3 is TGTGCCAGCAGACTCATTACAGGGGGAAGGAGTTACGGCTACACCTTC. Its translation is CASRLITGGRSYGYTF.

The rearrangement joins TRBV4-2 to TRBJ2-5; D possibly uses TRBD1 or TRBD2 (5 bases each). Germline CDR1 is LGHNA and CDR2 is YNFKEQ. V was clipped by 3 bases and J by 5 bases, with 10 bases between them. CDR3 length: 13 amino acids. In DNA, the CDR3 is TGTGCCAGCAGCCAGGGGGTTAGGGAGACCCAGTACTTC. This gives the protein CASSQGVRETQYF.

This clone came up once. The chain combines TRBV5-5 with TRBJ1-2; the D gene is possibly TRBD1 (5 bases). Germline V gene sequence: CDR1 SGHKS, CDR2 YYEKEE (reference sequence). This CDR3 is built from 15 residues. V shed 0 bases and J shed 0 bases, with 9 bases lying between them. The CDR3 sequence: CASSLVGDPNYGYTF. Written as DNA, the CDR3 is TGTGCCAGCAGCTTGGTGGGGGACCCTAACTATGGCTACACCTTC.

The DNA of the CDR3 is TGTGCCAGCAGAACAGGGAGTCATGGCTACACCTTC. Translating gives CASRTGSHGYTF. This chain connects TRBV6-5 to TRBJ1-2, with D possibly being TRBD1 (6 bases). Trimming pared 6 bases from V and 6 bases from J, leaving 11 bases between. The CDR3 loop spans 12 amino acids. Germline V gives CDR1 MNHEY, CDR2 SVGAGI.

This chain links TRBV19 with TRBJ1-5; D gene ambiguous. Deletions cut 3 bases from V and 6 bases from J, with 18 bases between. Germline V gene data show CDR1 as LNHDA and CDR2 as SQIVND (reference sequence). The CDR3 has 16 amino acids. The CDR3 coding sequence is TGTGCCAGTAGTATTAGGCTGGAAAGAGTCGCTCAGCCCCAGCATTTT. Translating it yields CASSIRLERVAQPQHF.

The genes are TRBV6-5 and TRBJ1-2; tentative D call: TRBD1 (6 bases). CDR3 length: 12 residues. Per the germline V gene, CDR1 is MNHEY and CDR2 is SVGAGI. V was trimmed by 8 bases and J by 8 bases, leaving 15 bases between them. The CDR3 nucleotides are TGTGCCAGCTCACAATCAGGGGCCGGCTACACCTTC. This sequence encodes CASSQSGAGYTF.

This clone showed up just a few times. The J gene is TRBJ2-7, the V gene TRBV13, with D perhaps TRBD2 (6 bases). The germline gives CDR1 PRHDT, CDR2 FYEKMQ (reference sequence). Trimming removed 5 bases at V and 4 bases at J, with 21 bases between. The CDR3 has 16 amino acids. The CDR3 protein is CASSNRLGSYQYEQYF. The CDR3 bases are TGTGCCAGCAGCAACCGACTAGGTTCCTATCAATACGAGCAGTACTTC.